The T cell receptor beta chain under discussion was sequenced for a study of T cell repertoires in cytomegalovirus infection. Overall study context: Recently described HLA-C-restricted plus well-studied HLA-B-restricted CMV epitopes were used. An indication of both CMV infection and matching HLA type came from public TCR beta signatures.

As for this clonotype: Its antigen remains unidentified.

MiXCR, run by TCRdb on the reads, gives a single entry per CDR3 protein. The table shows roughly 990,000 distinct CDR3 sequences, with roughly 30% occurring only once. CDR3 length: 16 amino acids. In germline, CDR1 is LNHDA, CDR2 SQIVND (reference sequence). Trimming took 5 bases from V and 8 from J, leaving 24 bases between them. Study-level points and caveats: Dominating the ex vivo response were HLA-C-restricted CMV-specific TCR beta clonotypes.

The J gene is TRBJ1-2, the V gene TRBV19; D uncertain. Sequenced material: cultured CD8+ T cells from PBMCs, taken from culture after CMV antigen stimulation. The receptor was derived from a human donor in good health (CMV status not recorded). Some clones in this sample may be carry-over from other donors' samples. The CDR3 sequence is CASSRELAATLRGYTF. The DNA for the CDR3 is TGTGCCAGTAGTCGCGAACTGGCAGCCACCCTTAGAGGCTACACCTTC.